This is a list of T cell receptor beta chains from one sample in a study of response to subunit inactivated influenza vaccine. MiXCR was run by TCRdb on the RT-PCR reads, yielding one entry per CDR3 protein. The sample contains about 540,000 distinct CDR3 sequences, around 25% of which appear only once. The same data also went into a second study, on T cells expressing NK-cell markers.

The specimen comprised CD4+ T cells sorted from PBMCs, sampled about 11 days after vaccination. Receptor source: a middle-aged man who received an inactivated influenza vaccine. The CDR3 runs from the conserved cysteine through the conserved F or W. D genes are given only for firm matches. Where a row states a size, it is once, few, many or the class of an expanded clone; other rows omit it.

abundance	j_gene	d_gene	v_gene	CDR3aa	CDR3nt
few	TRBJ2-7	NA	TRBV7-2	CASSSGFWGVTSYEQYF	TGTGCCAGCAGCTCTGGTTTTTGGGGGGTTACTTCCTACGAGCAGTACTTC
NA	TRBJ2-7	NA	TRBV7-2	CASSPVGDKYEQYF	TGTGCCAGCAGCCCCGTCGGGGACAAATACGAGCAGTACTTC
NA	TRBJ1-4	TRBD1	TRBV27	CASSFLGTATNEKLFF	TGTGCCAGCAGTTTTCTCGGGACAGCAACTAATGAAAAACTGTTTTTT
NA	TRBJ1-1	NA	TRBV4-3	CASSPAPSDAEAFF	TGCGCCAGCAGCCCCGCCCCGAGTGATGCTGAAGCTTTCTTT
many	TRBJ2-3	NA	TRBV29-1	CSVRDGPSTDTQYF	TGCAGCGTCCGGGACGGACCTAGCACAGATACGCAGTATTTT
NA	TRBJ1-4	NA	TRBV4-3	CASSQNLSREKLFF	TGCGCCAGCAGCCAAAATCTCAGTCGGGAAAAACTGTTTTTT
few	TRBJ2-2	TRBD1	TRBV11-2	CASSSRQGRSTGELFF	TGTGCCAGCAGCTCCAGACAGGGGCGAAGCACCGGGGAGCTGTTTTTT
NA	TRBJ2-7	NA	TRBV5-5	CASSLLRQGLYEQYF	TGTGCCAGCAGCTTGTTGCGGCAGGGTTTGTACGAGCAGTACTTC
few	TRBJ2-3	TRBD2	TRBV9	CASSVDPSGVTDTQYF	TGTGCCAGCAGCGTAGATCCTAGCGGGGTGACAGATACGCAGTATTTT
NA	TRBJ1-3	NA	TRBV11-1	CASSLMVAATHSGNTIYF	TGTGCCAGCAGCTTAATGGTGGCGGCAACTCACTCTGGAAACACCATATATTTT
few	TRBJ2-3	NA	TRBV20-1	CSAWNLGSRRGTDTQYF	TGCAGTGCCTGGAATCTGGGCAGCAGGAGGGGCACAGATACGCAGTATTTT
few	TRBJ2-3	NA	TRBV6-5	CASSYPPGGPGPDTQYF	TGTGCCAGCAGTTACCCACCCGGGGGGCCGGGCCCAGATACGCAGTATTTT
few	TRBJ2-7	TRBD1	TRBV5-1	CASSPSVGQGASREQYF	TGCGCCAGCAGCCCCTCAGTGGGACAGGGGGCTTCGAGGGAGCAGTACTTC
NA	TRBJ2-7	TRBD2	TRBV28	CASSLGGSIYEQYF	TGTGCCAGCAGTTTAGGCGGGAGTATCTACGAGCAGTACTTC
few	TRBJ2-3	TRBD2	TRBV2	CASRRLAGGTDTQYF	TGTGCCAGCAGACGACTAGCGGGGGGGACAGATACGCAGTATTTT
NA	TRBJ1-5	NA	TRBV6-2/TRBV6-3	CASSYSQVSNQPQHF	TGTGCCAGCAGTTACTCCCAGGTTAGCAATCAGCCCCAGCATTTT
few	TRBJ1-2	NA	TRBV12-3/TRBV12-4	CASSDEGILSYTF	TGTGCCAGCAGTGATGAGGGAATCTTGAGCTACACCTTC
NA	TRBJ2-1	NA	TRBV28	CASMDQGYNEQFF	TGTGCCAGCATGGACCAAGGGTACAATGAGCAGTTCTTC
few	TRBJ2-1	TRBD2	TRBV6-5	CASSSFRPAGEGNEQFF	TGTGCCAGCAGTTCCTTCCGGCCAGCGGGAGAGGGCAATGAGCAGTTCTTC
many	TRBJ1-6	NA	TRBV7-2	CASSLARNSPLHF	TGTGCCAGCAGCTTAGCAAGGAACTCACCCCTCCACTTT
few	TRBJ2-3	NA	TRBV4-2	CASSQDPSGRGGTDTQYF	TGTGCCAGCAGCCAAGATCCCTCCGGCAGGGGGGGCACAGATACGCAGTATTTT
few	TRBJ1-1	NA	TRBV12-3/TRBV12-4	CASSIPGREDTEAFF	TGTGCCAGCAGTATACCAGGGAGGGAAGACACTGAAGCTTTCTTT
NA	TRBJ2-7	TRBD2	TRBV10-3	CAIRRAGGDYEQYF	TGTGCCATCCGGAGAGCGGGAGGGGACTACGAGCAGTACTTC
NA	TRBJ1-1	NA	TRBV28	CATTLLRGATTEAFF	TGTGCCACCACTCTTTTGAGGGGCGCGACTACTGAAGCTTTCTTT
NA	TRBJ1-6	NA	TRBV28	CASSLPGDGSYNSPLHF	TGTGCCAGCAGTTTGCCAGGGGACGGCTCCTATAATTCACCCCTCCACTTT